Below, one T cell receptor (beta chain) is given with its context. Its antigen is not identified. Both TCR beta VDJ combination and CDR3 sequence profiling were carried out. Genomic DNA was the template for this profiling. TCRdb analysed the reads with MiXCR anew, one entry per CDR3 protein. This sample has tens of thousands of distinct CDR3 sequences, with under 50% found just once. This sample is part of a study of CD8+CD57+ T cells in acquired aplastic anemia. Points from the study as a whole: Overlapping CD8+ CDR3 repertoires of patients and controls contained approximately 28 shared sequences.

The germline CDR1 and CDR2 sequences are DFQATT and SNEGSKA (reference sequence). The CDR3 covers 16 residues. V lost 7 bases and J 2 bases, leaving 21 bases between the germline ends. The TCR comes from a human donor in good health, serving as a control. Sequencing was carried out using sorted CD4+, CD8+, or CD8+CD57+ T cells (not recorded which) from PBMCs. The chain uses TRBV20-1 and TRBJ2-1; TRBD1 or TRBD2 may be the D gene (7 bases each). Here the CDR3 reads CSVRGGSAGPYNEQFF. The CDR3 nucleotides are TGCAGTGTCAGGGGGGGTTCAGCGGGCCCCTACAATGAGCAGTTCTTC.